These 5 T cell receptor beta chains originate from one sample sequenced in a study of shared clonotypes between healthy human individuals. Produced via immunoSEQ multiplex PCR; TCRdb's table is partial and in-frame only. The table lists about 960,000 clones, about 80% of them singletons. The material sequenced was memory CD4+ T cells sorted from blood. Subset here: CD45RA-negative fraction. These receptors all stem from a man aged 18-30 years in good health.

In the case of this clone: This same CDR3 is encoded by further DNA sequences in the sample. The rearrangement links TRBV27 to TRBJ2-7; TRBD2 agrees at 8 bases. The CDR3 loop spans 14 amino acids. Looked up from germline, CDR1 is MNHEY and CDR2 is SMNVEV (reference sequence). V dropped 5 bases and J dropped 1; count of bases not matched to a gene: 4. The CDR3 sequence: CASSLREASYEQYF. CDR3 sequence (DNA): TGTGCCAGCAGTCTGCGGGAGGCGTCCTACGAGCAGTACTTC.

The CDR3 bases are TGTGCCAGCAGCTCGCTCCGGGAGGGGGCCTACGAGCAGTACTTC. It yields the protein CASSSLREGAYEQYF. This chain links TRBV7-8 with TRBJ2-7; 8 nucleotides align to TRBD2. The germline gives CDR1 SGHVS, CDR2 FQNEAQ. This CDR3 has 15 residues. The V segment lost 4 bases and the J segment 2 bases; nucleotides outside the gene matches: 7.

V and J are TRBV11-3 and TRBJ2-7, with a possible D match to TRBD2 (5 bases). Germline V gene lookup returns CDR1 SGHNT and CDR2 YENEEA. Trimming removed 0 bases from V and 7 bases from J, with 10 bases in between. CDR3 length: 13 amino acids. The CDR3 sequence is CASSLDVTGEQYF. In DNA form, the CDR3 reads TGTGCCAGCAGCTTAGATGTGACGGGGGAGCAGTACTTC.

The rearrangement joins TRBV19 to TRBJ1-5; TRBD1 matches at 8 bases. Germline values: CDR1 LNHDA, CDR2 SQIVND (reference sequence). CDR3 length equals 15 residues. The trim removed 5 bases at V and 1 base at J, leaving 4 bases unmatched. DNA for the CDR3: TGTGCCAGTAGTCGACAGGGGACAAGCAATCAGCCCCAGCATTTT. Translation gives CASSRQGTSNQPQHF.

The chain couples TRBV5-6 to TRBJ1-6; tentatively, D is TRBD1 (5 bases). Per germline, CDR1 SGHDT and CDR2 YYEEEE. CDR3 length: 16 residues. With 4 bases removed from V and 6 bases from J, the gap between germline ends came to 17 bases. CDR3 coding DNA: TGTGCCAGCAGCCCCTCCGGGGCCCCAATTAATTCACCCCTCCACTTT. This encodes CASSPSGAPINSPLHF. Full variable domain (remainder filled in from reference TRBV5-6 and TRBJ1-6): DAGVTQSPTHLIKTRGQQVTLRCSPKSGHDTVSWYQQALGQGPQFIFQYYEEEERQRGNFPDRFSGHQFPNYSSELNVNALLLGDSALYLCASSPSGAPINSPLHFGNGTRLTVT.